The 8 T cell receptor beta chains below were found in one sample sequenced in a study of CD8+ T cells in alopecia areata. After isolation, RNA underwent reverse transcription to generate cDNA as the sequencing template. Assay: immunoSEQ multiplex PCR; the TCRdb copy retains only in-frame clones and omits some. Among about 90,000 clones, around 47% were seen once, and the ten largest hold more than 15%. Treatment meaning: oral pan-JAK inhibitor, 5-10 mg twice daily. Sequencing used CD8+ T cells sorted from blood, obtained at week 24, from a patient treated with tofacitinib. The receptors come from a human donor with alopecia areata.

The chain has TRBV25-1 and TRBJ2-7; D gene ambiguous. Germline V CDR1 and CDR2: MGHDK, SYGVNS. The CDR3 loop spans 13 amino acids. The V end was cut by 6 bases, the J end by 4 bases, with 13 bases between. The CDR3 is CASRSGPEYEQYF. CDR3 DNA: TGTGCCAGCAGGTCCGGGCCGGAGTACGAGCAGTACTTC.

The rearrangement joins TRBV6-6 to TRBJ2-1; 8 bases match TRBD2. After removal of 6 bases from V and 2 bases from J, the junction contained 9 bases not matched to a gene. This CDR3 spans 16 amino acids. Germline CDR1 MNHNY, CDR2 SVGAGI (reference sequence). As DNA, the CDR3 is TGTGCCAGCAGCCAGAGCGGGAGTATCCCCTACAATGAGCAGTTCTTC. Protein: CASSQSGSIPYNEQFF.

The V and J genes are TRBV7-2 and TRBJ2-3, with no clear D. V lost 3 bases and J 4 bases, leaving 5 bases between the germline ends. Germline V gene sequence: CDR1 SGHTA, CDR2 FQGNSA. This CDR3 has 12 residues. The CDR3 is CASSFYADTQYF. The DNA of the CDR3 is TGTGCCAGCAGCTTTTATGCAGATACGCAGTATTTT.

V usage is TRBV4-1 and J usage is TRBJ2-7; the match to TRBD1 covers 7 bases. V was clipped by 8 bases and J by 0 bases; unmatched bases: 10. This CDR3 comprises 15 residues. Germline loops: CDR1 MGHRA, CDR2 YSYEKL. The CDR3, as DNA: TGCGCCAGCCGCGACAGGGCAACGAGCTCCTACGAGCAGTACTTC. Translating it yields CASRDRATSSYEQYF.

This clone was found a few times. This rearrangement joins TRBV29-1 to TRBJ2-7, with TRBD2 matching over 13 bases. V shed 4 bases and J 2 bases; nucleotides not matched to a gene: 2. This CDR3 region has 14 residues. Looked up from germline, CDR1 is SQVTM and CDR2 is ANQGSEA. The CDR3 region is CSVAGLAGPYEQYF. The CDR3 coding sequence is TGCAGCGTTGCGGGACTAGCGGGGCCCTACGAGCAGTACTTC.

The sample holds a few counts of this clone. The chain couples TRBV29-1 to TRBJ2-5; tentatively, D is TRBD1 or TRBD2 (6 bases each). This CDR3 comprises 14 residues. V was trimmed by 1 base and J by 1 base, leaving 10 bases between them. Germline CDR1 is SQVTM and CDR2 is ANQGSEA. The CDR3 here is CSVEGGDTQETQYF. In DNA, the CDR3 is TGCAGCGTTGAAGGGGGGGACACCCAAGAGACCCAGTACTTC. Full variable domain (remainder filled in from reference TRBV29-1 and TRBJ2-5): SAVISQKPSRDICQRGTSLTIQCQVDSQVTMMFWYRQQPGQSLTLIATANQGSEATYESGFVIDKFPISRPNLTFSTLTVSNMSPEDSSIYLCSVEGGDTQETQYFGPGTRLLVL.

The chain recombines TRBV4-1 with TRBJ2-3; 7 bases line up with TRBD2. The CDR3 runs 16 residues. The germline V gene has CDR1 MGHRA and CDR2 YSYEKL. V trimming: 1 base; J trimming: 0 bases; junction bases outside the gene matches: 4. In DNA form, the CDR3 reads TGCGCCAGCAGCCAAGTAGTAGCGGGTAGCACAGATACGCAGTATTTT. As protein: CASSQVVAGSTDTQYF.

The rearrangement links TRBV4-3 to TRBJ2-5, with TRBD2 identical over 9 bases. This CDR3 spans 17 amino acids. Germline values: CDR1 LGHNA, CDR2 YSLEER. The trim removed 4 bases at V and 1 base at J, leaving 10 bases unmatched. CDR3: CASSRRLAAFPQETQYF. CDR3 nucleotides: TGCGCCAGCAGCCGTCGACTAGCGGCCTTTCCCCAAGAGACCCAGTACTTC.